The next 26 T cell receptor beta chains were all read from a single sample in a study of T cell repertoires in cytomegalovirus infection (dated by TCRdb to the late 2010s). Sequencer: Illumina HiSeq 1500. Clones were called with MiXCR by TCRdb after fastp trimmed the public reads at Q25, and only in-frame beta chains were retained. Duplicate CDR3 protein sequences are folded into a single record with the most common DNA and genes. The sample yields about 400,000 distinct CDR3 sequences; roughly 18% were counted once. The ten largest clonotypes hold 8.7% of the sample. The specimen sequenced was PBMCs. The receptors originated from a human donor in good health (CMV status not recorded). Some clones in this sample may be carry-over from other donors' samples.

The chain links TRBV6-2 or TRBV6-3 to TRBJ1-6; D is unclear. From germline, CDR1 is MNHEY and CDR2 SVGEGT. Trimming removed 5 bases from V and 0 bases from J, with 11 bases in between. CDR3 size: 16 residues. The CDR3 DNA sequence: TGTGCCAGCAGTAGGGATCCGGCCTCCTATAATTCACCCCTCCACTTT. This gives the protein CASSRDPASYNSPLHF.

This clonotype occurred a few times. The chain joins TRBV5-5 to TRBJ2-1; D could derive from TRBD1 or TRBD2 (5 bases each). Trimming removed 4 bases from V and 6 bases from J, with 14 bases in between. Germline V gene lookup returns CDR1 SGHKS and CDR2 YYEKEE (reference sequence). There are 14 residues in the CDR3. CDR3 bases: TGTGCCAGCAGCACCGGGACGACTATCAATGAGCAGTTCTTC. Translating gives CASSTGTTINEQFF.

The chain has TRBV11-2 and TRBJ2-1, with D uncertain. Germline V gene lookup returns CDR1 SGHAT and CDR2 FQNNGV. The CDR3 totals 14 residues. Trimming shortened V by 8 bases and J by 10 bases, and 21 bases separated the two germline ends. The DNA of the CDR3 is TGTGCCAGCTCCAAACCGGGCCCAACCTTAGAGCAGTTCTTC. It translates to CASSKPGPTLEQFF. Variable domain in full (rest from reference TRBV11-2 and TRBJ2-1): EAGVAQSPRYKIIEKRQSVAFWCNPISGHATLYWYQQILGQGPKLLIQFQNNGVVDDSQLPKDRFSAERLKGVDSTLKIQPAKLEDSAVYLCASSKPGPTLEQFFGPGTRLTVL.

This clonotype was seen a few times. The chain joins TRBV11-2 to TRBJ1-2, with a weak D call TRBD1 (5 bases). Germline CDR1 SGHAT, CDR2 FQNNGV. This CDR3 is 16 amino acids long. Trimming stripped 6 bases from V and 6 bases from J, with 23 bases between. The CDR3 spells CASRHPSGQGVHGYTF. In nucleotides, the CDR3 is TGTGCCAGCAGACACCCCTCGGGGCAGGGCGTGCATGGCTACACCTTC.

This clonotype was seen repeatedly, ten times or more. This chain links TRBV10-3 with TRBJ2-3; TRBD2 aligns across 9 bases. The CDR3 is made up of 15 amino acids. Trimming took 8 bases from V and 4 from J; bases not matched to a gene: 10. Looked up from germline, CDR1 is ENHRY and CDR2 is SYGVKD. The CDR3 loop is CAIEKGRGGPDTQYF. The CDR3 nucleotides are TGTGCCATCGAAAAAGGGCGGGGGGGCCCAGATACGCAGTATTTT.

The rearrangement links TRBV20-1 to TRBJ2-7; D possibly corresponds to TRBD1 (5 bases). The ends were cut back, 3 bases at V and 3 bases at J, with 9 bases in the middle. CDR1 and CDR2 (germline): DFQATT, SNEGSKA (reference sequence). The CDR3 is 12 amino acids. The CDR3 DNA sequence: TGCAGTGCTAGTCAGGGTAACTACGAGCAGTACTTC. Residues: CSASQGNYEQYF.

This clonotype was observed many times. The chain employs TRBV4-3 and TRBJ2-1, with unresolved D. Trimming left V 4 bases short and J 4 bases short, with 14 bases between. This CDR3 contains 15 residues. The V gene's germline CDR1 is LGHNA and CDR2 YSLEER. The CDR3 DNA reads as TGCGCCAGCAGCCCTGCGACGCTCCTGTACAATGAGCAGTTCTTC. Translated, it gives CASSPATLLYNEQFF.

V usage is TRBV5-1 and J usage is TRBJ2-7, with D maybe TRBD2 (8 bases). The V end lost 5 bases, the J end lost 3 bases, and 18 bases lay between the germline ends. CDR1 and CDR2 from the germline V gene are SGHRS and YFSETQ. This CDR3 is 15 amino acids long. The CDR3 sequence: CASRSVAGQSYEQYF. DNA of the CDR3: TGCGCCAGCAGATCCGTAGCGGGACAGAGCTACGAGCAGTACTTC.

This clonotype was observed a few times. A read error may be the cause here, since a much bigger clone is one base away. The chain is built from TRBV7-3 and TRBJ2-3, with D perhaps matching TRBD2 (6 bases). The length of the CDR3 is 13 residues. V lost 6 bases and J 3 bases, leaving 10 bases between the germline ends. CDR1 is SGHTA and CDR2 is FQGTGA in the germline V gene. CDR3 DNA sequence: TGTGCCAGCAGGCGGGCGGGGACAGATACGCAGTATTTT. This translates into CASRRAGTDTQYF.

This clonotype was seen a handful of times. The rearrangement joins TRBV5-5 to TRBJ2-4; D is unclear. V shed 0 bases and J shed 3 bases, with 10 bases lying between them. CDR1 SGHKS and CDR2 YYEKEE come from the germline V gene (reference sequence). This CDR3 region has 15 residues. This CDR3 is CASSLDMGVKNIQYF. CDR3 in DNA: TGTGCCAGCAGCTTGGACATGGGTGTCAAAAACATTCAGTACTTC.

This clonotype was recorded many times. This chain links TRBV28 with TRBJ1-1; D unclear. V was trimmed by 3 bases and J by 1 base, leaving 9 bases between them. Per germline, CDR1 MDHEN and CDR2 SYDVKM. The CDR3 loop spans 14 amino acids. CDR3 region: CASSFQPRNTEAFF. In nucleotides, the CDR3 is TGTGCCAGCAGTTTTCAACCAAGGAACACTGAAGCTTTCTTT.

In its sample, this clonotype was seen a few times. The chain combines TRBV2 with TRBJ2-7; D gene ambiguous. Trimming stripped 6 bases from V and 7 bases from J, with 13 bases between. The CDR3 extends over 12 amino acids. The germline CDR1 and CDR2 sequences are SNHLY and FYNNEI. The CDR3 reads CASSQHIGEQYF. Written as DNA, the CDR3 is TGTGCCAGCAGCCAACATATTGGAGAGCAGTACTTC.

In this sample, this clonotype turned up many times. J is TRBJ2-2 and V is TRBV7-2; D is perhaps TRBD2 (6 bases). Germline-derived CDR1 and CDR2 are SGHTA and FQGNSA. The CDR3 runs 15 residues. The ends were cut back, 1 base at V and 5 bases at J, with 11 bases in the middle. CDR3 residues: CASSLDSGRTGELFF. For the CDR3, the DNA is TGTGCCAGCAGCTTAGACAGCGGGCGGACCGGGGAGCTGTTTTTT. Looking up the rest from reference TRBV7-2 and TRBJ2-2 gives the full variable domain: GAGVSQSPSNKVTEKGKDVELRCDPISGHTALYWYRQSLGQGLEFLIYFQGNSAPDKSGLPSDRFSAERTGGSVSTLTIQRTQQEDSAVYLCASSLDSGRTGELFFGEGSRLTVL.

The V and J genes are TRBV5-4 and TRBJ2-2, with TRBD2 identical over 14 bases. The J segment lost 7 bases and the V segment lost 4 bases, leaving 9 bases of the junction unmatched. CDR3 length: 17 residues. The germline V gene encodes CDR1 SGHNT and CDR2 YYREEE (reference sequence). The CDR3 DNA sequence: TGTGCCAGCAGCCCGACTAGCGGGAGGGCTCAGGGCGGGGAGCTGTTTTTT. Translation: CASSPTSGRAQGGELFF.

Written as DNA, the CDR3 is TGTGCCATCAGTGAGAGAAATCAGCCCCAGCATTTT. This gives the protein CAISERNQPQHF. The rearrangement uses TRBV10-3 and TRBJ1-5; no definite D call. Trimming cost V 2 bases and J 4 bases, with 3 bases left between them. CDR3 length equals 12 residues. Germline-derived CDR1 and CDR2 are ENHRY and SYGVKD.

This clonotype has ten or more counts. The rearrangement joins TRBV12-3 or TRBV12-4 to TRBJ2-1; D gene uncertain. The CDR3 is made up of 11 amino acids. V shed 3 bases and J shed 7 bases, with 4 bases lying between them. DNA of the CDR3: TGTGCCAGCAGTTTTGTGAATGAGCAGTTCTTC. It is translated as CASSFVNEQFF.

Many counts were recorded for this clonotype. The chain carries TRBV7-2 and TRBJ2-3, with 10 bases fitting TRBD2. The J segment lost 2 bases and the V segment lost 2 bases, leaving 13 bases of the junction unmatched. This CDR3 has 19 amino acids. The germline gives CDR1 SGHTA, CDR2 FQGNSA. The CDR3 DNA reads as TGTGCCAGCAGCTTAAGAGGGCTAGCGGGAGCCCTATACACAGATACGCAGTATTTT. Its protein product is CASSLRGLAGALYTDTQYF.

The chain joins TRBV7-9 to TRBJ1-6; D gene uncertain. Germline loops: CDR1 SEHNR, CDR2 FQNEAQ (reference sequence). Trimming took off 8 bases at V and 8 bases at J, with 13 bases between the two ends. The CDR3 is 13 residues long. The CDR3 is CASSPARDSPLHF. The CDR3 bases are TGTGCCAGCTCACCGGCCCGGGATTCACCCCTCCACTTT. The whole variable domain, filled in from reference TRBV7-9 and TRBJ1-6, reads DTGVSQNPRHKITKRGQNVTFRCDPISEHNRLYWYRQTLGQGPEFLTYFQNEAQLEKSRLLSDRFSAERPKGSFSTLEIQRTEQGDSAMYLCASSPARDSPLHFGNGTRLTVT.

The chain joins TRBV23-1 to TRBJ2-1, with 13 bases aligning to TRBD2. TRBV23-1 is marked as an open reading frame, function uncertain. The CDR3 has 17 residues. J gave up 8 bases and V 8 bases, and 15 bases lay outside the gene matches. The CDR3 DNA reads as TGCGCCAGCGAACAGGAAAGGACTAGCGGGAGAATCGATGAGCAGTTCTTC. Its protein is CASEQERTSGRIDEQFF.

The gene calls are TRBV7-9 and TRBJ1-1; no clear D. CDR1 and CDR2 from the germline V gene are SEHNR and FQNEAQ (reference sequence). V was cut by 0 bases and J by 8 bases, with 10 bases left in between. CDR3 length: 13 amino acids. This chain's CDR3 is CASSLAPTTEAFF. CDR3 in DNA: TGTGCCAGCAGCTTAGCTCCGACAACAGAAGCTTTCTTT.

The chain links TRBV5-4 to TRBJ2-1, with TRBD2 identical over 8 bases. The CDR3 runs 16 residues. Looked up from germline, CDR1 is SGHNT and CDR2 is YYREEE (reference sequence). V lost 4 bases, J lost 3 bases, and 9 bases stayed unmatched. CDR3 DNA: TGTGCCAGCAGCCCCAGGGGCGGGGGGAACTACAATGAGCAGTTCTTC. Its protein product is CASSPRGGGNYNEQFF.

V is TRBV19 and J is TRBJ2-5; 8 bases agree with TRBD1. V was pared by 6 bases and J by 4 bases, with 7 bases of the junction left unmatched. The germline V gene has CDR1 LNHDA and CDR2 SQIVND (reference sequence). The CDR3 runs to 14 residues. CDR3 sequence: CASRRTGLVETQYF. The CDR3 DNA is TGTGCCAGTAGACGGACAGGGCTGGTAGAGACCCAGTACTTC.

CDR3 loop: CASSPRWGATNEKLFF. The CDR3 DNA follows: TGTGCCAGTAGTCCAAGATGGGGGGCTACTAATGAAAAACTGTTTTTT. This rearrangement joins TRBV19 to TRBJ1-4, with D perhaps matching TRBD1 (6 bases). The CDR3 runs to 16 residues. Trimming took 5 bases from V and 2 from J, leaving 15 bases between them. Germline V gives CDR1 LNHDA, CDR2 SQIVND (reference sequence).

This clonotype came up a few times. V usage is TRBV20-1 and J usage is TRBJ2-1; a weak D match, TRBD2 (7 bases). The CDR3 runs 15 residues. The germline gives CDR1 DFQATT, CDR2 SNEGSKA (reference sequence). V was trimmed by 7 bases and J by 5 bases, leaving 21 bases between them. The CDR3 sequence: CSVTRGGLAHNEQFF. CDR3 sequence (DNA): TGCAGTGTTACCAGGGGAGGGCTCGCCCACAATGAGCAGTTCTTC.

The chain has TRBV20-1 and TRBJ2-5; possible D gene TRBD2, 5 bases. This CDR3 spans 14 amino acids. V lost 4 bases, J lost 1 base, and 13 bases lay in between. Germline CDR1 reads DFQATT; CDR2 reads SNEGSKA (reference sequence). The CDR3 is CSATDSAGQETQYF. The DNA for the CDR3 is TGCAGTGCTACCGACTCTGCGGGCCAAGAGACCCAGTACTTC.

In the case of this clonotype: Germline and junction disagree at one end, which may indicate a read error. The genes are TRBV6-6 and TRBJ2-7; 7 bases are a match to TRBD2. The CDR3 is 14 residues long. Germline loops: CDR1 MNHNY, CDR2 SVGAGI (reference sequence). CDR3 coding DNA: TGTGCCAGCAGTTACTCTGCTAGCGGACGGGAGCAGAACTTC. Translation: CASSYSASGREQNF.